Below, 4 T cell receptor beta chains from the same sample are listed, as sequenced in a study of tumor-infiltrating lymphocytes in primary liver carcinoma. Germline DNA was extracted alongside blood RNA, which was obtained from unsorted whole blood. A constant-region primer served to make TCR beta cDNA from roughly 460 ng total RNA. Generation of the TCR beta libraries relied on three nested multiplex PCR rounds using slightly modified ARM-PCR. It was with TRBV1-TRBV30 forward primers and a C-beta reverse primer that the first two PCR rounds were run, at 10 cycles each. A single record per CDR3 protein comes from TCRdb applying MiXCR to the multiplex PCR reads. Of about 180,000 distinct CDR3 sequences listed, about 60% are singletons. Sequencing used peripheral blood. These TCRs come from a man aged 40-50 years with primary liver carcinoma and hepatitis B virus infection.

This clonotype appeared a few times. This sequence joins TRBV4-2 and TRBJ2-1; 7 bases map to TRBD2. Trimming cost V 0 bases and J 3 bases; bases outside gene matches: 8. CDR1 is LGHNA, CDR2 YNFKEQ, per germline. CDR3 size: 17 residues. The CDR3 DNA reads as TGTGCCAGCAGCCAAGATTGGGGGGAGGGCCGCTACAATGAGCAGTTCTTC. Translation gives CASSQDWGEGRYNEQFF.

This clonotype was recorded a few times. The rearrangement uses TRBV4-1 and TRBJ2-7, with unresolved D. Germline-derived CDR1 and CDR2 are MGHRA and YSYEKL. This CDR3 region has 13 residues. The V end was cut by 0 bases, the J end by 4 bases, with 7 bases between. CDR3 residues: CASSQDLGYEQYF. The CDR3, as DNA: TGCGCCAGCAGCCAAGATTTGGGGTACGAGCAGTACTTC.

At least ten counts were recorded for this clonotype. V usage is TRBV11-1 and J usage is TRBJ2-2, with a possible D match to TRBD2 (5 bases). CDR3 length: 13 residues. Looked up from germline, CDR1 is SGHAT and CDR2 is FQDESV (reference sequence). Trimming took off 2 bases at V and 7 bases at J, with 8 bases between the two ends. As DNA, the CDR3 is TGTGCCAGCAGCTTACTAGCCGGCGGGGAGCTGTTTTTT. It translates to CASSLLAGGELFF. The complete variable domain, with remaining parts taken from reference TRBV11-1 and TRBJ2-2, reads EAEVAQSPRYKITEKSQAVAFWCDPISGHATLYWYRQILGQGPELLVQFQDESVVDDSQLPKDRFSAERLKGVDSTLKIQPAELGDSAMYLCASSLLAGGELFFGEGSRLTVL.

In this sample, this clonotype turned up a few times. This chain connects TRBV28 to TRBJ2-2; D uncertain. The CDR3 runs 12 residues. The germline V gene has CDR1 MDHEN and CDR2 SYDVKM. Trimming stripped 6 bases from V and 8 bases from J, with 10 bases between. This CDR3 is CASSTPMGELFF. The DNA for the CDR3 is TGTGCCAGCAGCACCCCAATGGGGGAGCTGTTTTTT.